The 10 T cell receptor beta chains listed next were all sequenced from one sample in a study of blood T cell repertoires in COVID-19. The assay was immunoSEQ multiplex PCR, and TCRdb's table has in-frame clones only and misses some. The table records tens of thousands of clones, approximately 80% of them present only once. The specimen sequenced was peripheral blood. Receptors originate from a man aged 70-80 years with acute or convalescent COVID-19.

The genes are TRBV11-2 and TRBJ2-1; a possible D gene is TRBD1 (5 bases). V lost 7 bases, J lost 10 bases, and 14 bases lay in between. Germline-derived CDR1 and CDR2 are SGHAT and FQNNGV. CDR3 length: 12 amino acids. The CDR3: CASTLGALEQFF. The CDR3 region has the DNA TGTGCCAGCACCCTTGGGGCACTCGAGCAGTTCTTC.

The rearrangement uses TRBV21-1 and TRBJ2-5; the table's TRBD1 call for D was not verified on the DNA. TRBV21-1 is noted as a pseudogene. This CDR3 has 13 residues. CDR3 sequence: CANSRDRQETQYF. The CDR3 DNA sequence: TGTGCCAACTCAAGGGACAGACAAGAGACCCAGTACTTC.

CDR3: CASTPTGIPEAFF. The CDR3 nucleotides read TGTGCCAGCACACCGACAGGGATACCTGAAGCTTTCTTT. This rearrangement joins TRBV12-3 or TRBV12-4 to TRBJ1-1; 7 bases fit TRBD1. After removal of 7 bases from V and 6 bases from J, the junction contained 8 bases not matched to a gene. This CDR3 spans 13 amino acids.

The chain has TRBV14 and TRBJ1-3; no reliable D call. Trimming removed 4 bases from V and 2 bases from J, with 12 bases in between. Germline V gene lookup returns CDR1 SGHDN and CDR2 FVKESK. This CDR3 is 15 amino acids long. The CDR3 spells CASSPRISPGNTIYF. CDR3 nucleotide sequence: TGTGCCAGCAGCCCCAGAATATCCCCTGGAAACACCATATATTTT.

DNA of the CDR3: TGTGCCAGCACCAACAGGGGGCTCTCCTACAATGAGCAGTTCTTC. Translated: CASTNRGLSYNEQFF. The genes are TRBV28 and TRBJ2-1; 9 bases match TRBD1. CDR1 MDHEN and CDR2 SYDVKM come from the germline V gene. The junction had 4 bases not matched to a gene; V was cut back by 7 bases and J by 0 bases. This CDR3 region has 15 residues. Using reference TRBV28 and TRBJ2-1 for the parts outside the CDR3, the full variable domain is DVKVTQSSRYLVKRTGEKVFLECVQDMDHENMFWYRQDPGLGLRLIYFSYDVKMKEKGDIPEGYSVSREKKERFSLILESASTNQTSMYLCASTNRGLSYNEQFFGPGTRLTVL.

J is TRBJ1-2 and V is TRBV2; maybe TRBD1 (5 bases). Germline V gene data show CDR1 as SNHLY and CDR2 as FYNNEI. The CDR3 is 12 residues long. Trimming removed 4 bases at V and 5 bases at J, with 8 bases between. The CDR3 region has the DNA TGTGCCAGCAGTGTGGGGACTTATGGCTACACCTTC. Translating gives CASSVGTYGYTF. The variable domain in full, completed from reference TRBV2 and TRBJ1-2, reads EPEVTQTPSHQVTQMGQEVILRCVPISNHLYFYWYRQILGQKVEFLVSFYNNEISEKSEIFDDQFSVERPDGSNFTLKIRSTKLEDSAMYFCASSVGTYGYTFGSGTRLTVV.

The DNA of the CDR3 is TGTGCCAGCAGTTTCAGTTTGCGGGACGAGCAGTTCTTC. This translates into CASSFSLRDEQFF. The V gene is TRBV27, the J gene TRBJ2-1, with D possibly matching TRBD2 (6 bases). V dropped 3 bases and J dropped 10 bases, with 13 bases sitting between them. The length of the CDR3 is 13 residues. CDR1 and CDR2 from the germline V gene are MNHEY and SMNVEV (reference sequence).

This clone was seen only a few times. The chain joins TRBV28 to TRBJ1-4; D uncertain. Trimming took off 3 bases at V and 11 bases at J, with 10 bases between the two ends. Per the germline V gene, CDR1 is MDHEN and CDR2 is SYDVKM. The length of the CDR3 is 12 residues. This CDR3 reads CASSFRVGKLFF. In DNA, the CDR3 is TGTGCCAGCAGTTTTCGAGTCGGGAAACTGTTTTTT.

The chain links TRBV19 to TRBJ1-4; D is uncertain. Looked up from germline, CDR1 is LNHDA and CDR2 is SQIVND (reference sequence). V was clipped by 3 bases and J by 5 bases, with 10 bases between them. The CDR3 sequence is 14 residues long. The CDR3 DNA is TGTGCCAGTAGTATTGGAGTCCTGAATGAAAAACTGTTTTTT. Its translation is CASSIGVLNEKLFF.

This clone was detected only once. The chain is built from TRBV28 and TRBJ1-3; D uncertain. Germline CDR1 reads MDHEN; CDR2 reads SYDVKM. Trimming took off 1 base at V and 0 bases at J, with 10 bases between the two ends. The CDR3 spans 16 residues. For the CDR3, the DNA is TGTGCCAGCAGTTTATTACTTAGGAGCTCTGGAAACACCATATATTTT. Translating gives CASSLLLRSSGNTIYF.